Listed below are T cell receptor beta chains from one sample, sequenced in a study of vaccination and CD4 T cells after COVID-19. Which antigens these TCRs recognize remains unknown. TCRdb fed the PCR reads into MiXCR, producing one record per CDR3 protein. The data hold about 12,000 distinct CDR3 sequences, with approximately 58% observed a single time. Sequences were derived from CD4+ T cells from blood, cultured in vitro, sampled before SARS-CoV-2 vaccination. The source of these receptors is a human donor who had recovered from COVID-19. Each CDR3 is given with its conserved first and last residue. The D gene is left open where the match is weak. Not all rows give a size; the values are once, few, many and, for expanded clones, a class.

>TRBV12-3/TRBV12-4|TRBJ2-7|few|TRBD2
CASSTSGGAHEQYF
TGTGCCAGCAGTACTAGCGGGGGGGCCCACGAGCAGTACTTC
>TRBV20-1|TRBJ1-1|few|.
CSAREGLNTEAFF
TGCAGTGCTAGAGAGGGACTAAACACTGAAGCTTTCTTT
>TRBV19|TRBJ2-2|.|TRBD1
CASMRGTGATGELFF
TGTGCCAGTATGAGGGGGACAGGGGCCACCGGGGAGCTGTTTTTT
>TRBV7-8|TRBJ2-7|.|.
CASSSYTDRSRGDEQYF
TGTGCCAGCAGCTCATACACGGACAGGAGCCGGGGGGACGAGCAGTACTTC
>TRBV20-1|TRBJ1-6|.|TRBD1
CSARVGGGNNSPLHF
TGCAGTGCTAGAGTAGGAGGGGGCAATAATTCACCCCTCCACTTT
>TRBV20-1|TRBJ2-1|.|TRBD2
CSARNPKGLGQSEQFF
TGCAGTGCTAGAAATCCCAAGGGACTAGGGCAGAGTGAGCAGTTCTTC
>TRBV7-9|TRBJ2-7|.|.
CASSLGTRSYEQYF
TGTGCCAGCAGCTTAGGGACGCGATCCTACGAGCAGTACTTC
>TRBV11-2|TRBJ1-6|.|.
CASSFSGDNSPLHF
TGTGCCAGCAGCTTCTCGGGAGATAATTCACCCCTCCACTTT
>TRBV12-3/TRBV12-4|TRBJ1-1|.|.
CASRARAEAFF
TGTGCCAGCAGGGCTAGGGCTGAAGCTTTCTTT
>TRBV20-1|TRBJ2-3|.|.
CSARDSIKLDTQYF
TGCAGTGCTAGAGATTCAATAAAATTAGATACGCAGTATTTT
>TRBV11-2|TRBJ2-5|.|.
CASSFNKETQYF
TGTGCCAGCAGCTTCAATAAAGAGACCCAGTACTTC
>TRBV11-3|TRBJ2-3|.|.
CASSLLRRVVTDTQYF
TGTGCCAGCAGCCTACTAAGGAGGGTTGTAACAGATACGCAGTATTTT
>TRBV27|TRBJ1-6|.|.
CASSLEERVRSPLHF
TGTGCCAGCAGTTTAGAGGAGAGGGTCCGTTCACCCCTCCACTTT
>TRBV6-2/TRBV6-3|TRBJ1-6|.|.
CASSYRLLRRGANSPLHF
TGTGCCAGCAGTTACCGGCTCCTCCGACGTGGGGCGAATTCACCCCTCCACTTT
>TRBV2|TRBJ2-6|.|.
CASSTHSGSGANVLTF
TGTGCCAGCAGTACCCACAGTGGATCTGGGGCCAACGTCCTGACTTTC
>TRBV11-2|TRBJ2-2|.|.
CASSLGARDGGELFF
TGTGCCAGCAGCTTAGGGGCGCGAGACGGCGGGGAGCTGTTTTTT
>TRBV12-3/TRBV12-4|TRBJ2-1|.|.
CASSLRGSVYNEQFF
TGTGCCAGCAGTTTAAGGGGGTCGGTTTACAATGAGCAGTTCTTC
>TRBV9|TRBJ2-1|.|.
CASSLGETYNEQFF
TGTGCCAGCAGCCTGGGGGAAACCTACAATGAGCAGTTCTTC
>TRBV7-9|TRBJ1-2|few|.
CASSDGPNNYGYTF
TGTGCCAGCAGCGACGGACCCAATAACTATGGCTACACCTTC
>TRBV19|TRBJ2-1|.|.
CASSIDRSSYNEQFF
TGTGCCAGTAGTATAGACAGGAGCTCCTACAATGAGCAGTTCTTC
>TRBV6-5|TRBJ2-7|.|.
CASSYGFDGVTSGEQYF
TGTGCCAGCAGTTACGGATTTGATGGCGTTACTTCTGGCGAGCAGTACTTC
>TRBV19|TRBJ2-5|.|TRBD1
CASSPGTGWGETQYF
TGTGCCAGTAGCCCCGGGACAGGCTGGGGAGAGACCCAGTACTTC
>TRBV11-3|TRBJ1-1|.|.
CASSPRSDQNTEAFF
TGTGCCAGCAGCCCTAGGAGCGACCAGAACACTGAAGCTTTCTTT
>TRBV2|TRBJ2-2|few|.
CASSRTGNTGELFF
TGTGCCAGCAGCAGGACTGGGAACACCGGGGAGCTGTTTTTT
>TRBV6-2/TRBV6-3|TRBJ1-3|.|.
CASSYHGLNRGTIYF
TGTGCCAGCAGTTACCACGGACTCAATCGCGGCACCATATATTTT
>TRBV27|TRBJ2-7|.|TRBD1
CASSHSRGHIYEQYF
TGTGCCAGCAGCCACTCTAGGGGGCATATATACGAGCAGTACTTC
>TRBV19|TRBJ1-1|.|.
CASKEQRNTEAFF
TGTGCCAGTAAGGAACAGCGGAACACTGAAGCTTTCTTT
>TRBV6-1|TRBJ2-6|.|.
CASSELSSGANVLTF
TGTGCCAGCAGTGAACTGAGCTCTGGGGCCAACGTCCTGACTTTC
>TRBV11-1|TRBJ2-2|.|.
CASSLNTGELFF
TGTGCCAGCAGCCTGAACACCGGGGAGCTGTTTTTT